This TCR beta chain came from a study of T-cell reconstitution after alpha-beta-depleted transplantation in children. There are a few counts of this clonotype. V was cut by 2 bases and J by 5 bases, with 3 bases left in between. Germline CDR1 and CDR2: KGHDR and SFDVKD. CDR3 length: 11 amino acids. Unique molecular identifiers were incorporated when the TCRbeta library was constructed. MiXCR was run by TCRdb on the PCR reads, yielding one entry per CDR3 protein. This sample yields roughly 500,000 distinct CDR3 sequences, of which around 17% are seen a single time; 2.5% to 3.5% belongs to the top ten. The sequence derives from a human donor who donated a stem cell graft to a child with acute lymphoblastic leukemia. This chain joins TRBV24-1 and TRBJ2-7; unclear D gene. The input for sequencing was PBMCs from the stem cell graft donor, taken from the stem cell graft. CDR3 nucleotide sequence: TGTGCCACCAGTGATTACCACGAGCAGTACTTC. Its protein is CATSDYHEQYF.